The clone carrying this T cell receptor (beta chain) has a count of ten or more. MiXCR, applied by TCRdb to the 5' RACE reads, yields one record per CDR3 protein. The sample includes fewer than 80,000 distinct CDR3 sequences, under 5.5% seen only once; the top ten take 3% to 4%. The data were taken from a study of neurological immune-mediated disorders. From germline, CDR1 is KGHSH and CDR2 LQKENI. The CDR3 spans 13 residues. V was shortened by 1 base and J by 3 bases, with 3 bases between the two germline ends. The sample was PBMCs. The clonotype originates from a woman between 50 and 59 years old with multiple sclerosis. This chain uses TRBV18 with TRBJ1-4, with no clear D. The CDR3 DNA sequence: TGTGCCAGCTCACCACTCGCTAATGAAAAACTGTTTTTT. This gives the protein CASSPLANEKLFF.